The 7 T cell receptor beta chains below come from one sample, sequenced in a study of control samples from healthy donors and cancer patients. TCRdb's copy holds only in-frame clones and misses some; the assay was immunoSEQ multiplex PCR. The repertoire holds about 100,000 clones, around 89% seen once, with about 8% in the top ten. Material for sequencing was blood. These receptors came from a young man in good health.

CDR3 region: CASSQTLVSAGELFF. In nucleotides, the CDR3 is TGTGCCAGCAGCCAAACACTAGTATCCGCCGGGGAGCTGTTTTTT. The chain carries TRBV11-2 and TRBJ2-2; possible D gene TRBD2, 5 bases. Germline CDR1 reads SGHAT; CDR2 reads FQNNGV. With 5 bases removed from V and 6 bases from J, the gap between germline ends came to 16 bases. CDR3 size: 15 residues.

This clone was recorded a few times. The rearrangement joins TRBV4-3 to TRBJ2-1; D possibly uses TRBD1 or TRBD2 (6 bases each). The CDR3 totals 13 residues. Germline V gene sequence: CDR1 LGHNA, CDR2 YSLEER. V shed 4 bases and J shed 8 bases, with 12 bases lying between them. CDR3 nucleotides: TGCGCCAGCAGCCCGCCGGGGGCTGATGAGCAGTTCTTC. Its translation is CASSPPGADEQFF.

The rearrangement joins TRBV28 to TRBJ2-4; a weak D match, TRBD2 (7 bases). This CDR3 has 15 residues. From germline, CDR1 is MDHEN and CDR2 SYDVKM. V shed 6 bases and J shed 7 bases, with 19 bases lying between them. The CDR3 bases are TGTGCCAGCAGCCTAACTAGCGCCCAGGGGAACATTCAGTACTTC. Translated, it gives CASSLTSAQGNIQYF. The full variable domain, completed using reference TRBV28 and TRBJ2-4, is DVKVTQSSRYLVKRTGEKVFLECVQDMDHENMFWYRQDPGLGLRLIYFSYDVKMKEKGDIPEGYSVSREKKERFSLILESASTNQTSMYLCASSLTSAQGNIQYFGAGTRLSVL.

The rearrangement links TRBV23-1 to TRBJ1-5; D is ambiguous. TRBV23-1 carries the ORF label, with uncertain function. The CDR3 has 15 residues. With 2 bases removed from V and 0 bases from J, the gap between germline ends came to 8 bases. The CDR3, as DNA: TGCGCCAGCAGTCAAAGAAGGGATAGCAATCAGCCCCAGCATTTT. Its protein is CASSQRRDSNQPQHF.

The V gene is TRBV6-5, the J gene TRBJ2-4; 7 bases fit TRBD1. Germline V gene data show CDR1 as MNHEY and CDR2 as SVGAGI. The ends lost 4 bases at V and 9 bases at J; junction bases unmatched: 9. The CDR3 has 14 residues. CDR3 nucleotides: TGTGCCAGCAGTTCCCCGACAGGGAGTAGCATTCAGTACTTC. Translating it yields CASSSPTGSSIQYF.

This clone was recorded only once. The chain is built from TRBV7-3 and TRBJ2-5; 10 bases line up with TRBD1. The V and J ends lost 5 bases and 5 bases, in that order; junction bases with no gene match: 2. Germline CDR1 reads SGHTA; CDR2 reads FQGTGA. CDR3 size: 13 residues. The DNA for the CDR3 is TGTGCCAGCAGCCCGGGACAGGGGGAGACCCAGTACTTC. Its translation: CASSPGQGETQYF.

This sequence joins TRBV7-2 and TRBJ1-1, with TRBD1 as a possible D gene (5 bases). CDR3 length equals 14 residues. Germline lookup yields CDR1 SGHTA and CDR2 FQGNSA. The V end lost 5 bases, the J end lost 7 bases, and 17 bases lay between the germline ends. The chain's CDR3 is CASSHGGGLVEAFF. In DNA, the CDR3 is TGTGCCAGCAGCCATGGTGGGGGGTTGGTTGAAGCTTTCTTT.